This T cell receptor (beta chain) was found in a study of blood T cell repertoires in COVID-19. At the level of the study: The study drew acute and convalescent COVID-19 samples from the United States, Italy and Spain. T cells, B-cell-depleted T cells, or PBMCs supplied cDNA or gDNA.

The CDR3 length is 15 residues. Germline V gives CDR1 SGHTA, CDR2 FQGNSA. Trimming cost V 2 bases and J 2 bases, with 12 bases left between them. The Seattle patients joined while their infection was active and were tracked longitudinally afterward. Repertoires were generated with immunoSEQ multiplex PCR, while TCRdb's copy carries only in-frame clones and drops some. Here the sample spans some 250,000 clones, 80% to 90% being singletons. This chain joins TRBV7-2 and TRBJ2-5, with D unresolved. This sequence originates from a woman older than 75 with COVID-19, enrolled during active disease. The specimen sequenced was peripheral blood. The CDR3 sequence: CASSLIPGSQETQYF. The DNA of the CDR3 is TGTGCCAGCAGCTTAATTCCGGGTTCACAAGAGACCCAGTACTTC.